One T cell receptor beta chain is described in this entry. This record comes from a study of technical replicates of blood from a few donors. The repertoire was sequenced with immunoSEQ multiplex PCR; TCRdb's copy has only in-frame clones and lacks some. The data contain about 81,000 clones, 92% of them singletons. The junction had 5 bases not matched to a gene; V was cut back by 9 bases and J by 1 base. The CDR3 is 13 amino acids. The germline CDR1 and CDR2 sequences are MNHNS and SASEGT. The source of this sequence is a human donor in good health. The rearrangement uses TRBV6-1 and TRBJ1-1; 7 positions agree with TRBD1. Sequenced: T cells isolated from PBMCs. The CDR3 region is CARPGQQNTEAFF. In DNA, the CDR3 is TGTGCCAGACCGGGACAGCAGAACACTGAAGCTTTCTTT.